Here is one T cell receptor beta chain with its context. The table came from immunoSEQ multiplex PCR; TCRdb's copy has only in-frame clones and leaves some out. The sample carries about 2 million clones, roughly 94% recorded once. This entry belongs to a study of shared clonotypes between healthy human individuals. The junction had 8 bases not matched to a gene; V was cut back by 10 bases and J by 3 bases. Germline CDR1 and CDR2: MNHEY and SVGAGI. The CDR3 is 14 amino acids. Naive CD8 cells were CD45RO-negative, positively selected for CCR7, excluding terminally differentiated effector memory CD45RA+ cells.

This chain uses TRBV6-5 with TRBJ1-2; TRBD1 matches 10 bases. Sequenced: naive CD8+ T cells sorted from blood. The sequence was collected from a man between 18 and 29 years old in good health. For the CDR3, the DNA is TGTGCCACCTCCCCGACAGGGGGCTACTATGGCTACACCTTC. It yields the protein CATSPTGGYYGYTF.